What follows are 24 T cell receptor beta chains derived from one specimen sequenced in a study of beta chain features in type 1 diabetes. Reverse transcribing all isolated RNA meant expressed TCRB transcripts were sequenced. Libraries were prepared by immunoSEQ multiplex PCR; TCRdb keeps only in-frame clonotypes and omits some of them. The repertoire holds 900,000 or so clones, with 15% to 20% as singletons. Sequencing used naive CD4+ T cells from blood. The receptor set was obtained from a woman between 18 and 29 years old in good health.

The J gene is TRBJ1-5, the V gene TRBV7-3; unclear D gene. V lost 3 bases, J lost 2 bases, and 14 bases lay in between. This CDR3 is built from 16 residues. Germline loops: CDR1 SGHTA, CDR2 FQGTGA. The CDR3, as DNA: TGTGCCAGCAGCTTGGGTCGGAGGGAGCGCAATCAGCCCCAGCATTTT. Translated: CASSLGRRERNQPQHF.

The J gene is TRBJ1-2, the V gene TRBV5-1; D gene unclear. Between the trimmed V and J ends, which lost 4 bases and 4 bases, there was a span of 14 bases. The germline V gene encodes CDR1 SGHRS and CDR2 YFSETQ. This CDR3 has 14 amino acids. The CDR3 protein is CASSQEKQPYGYTF. The CDR3 DNA reads TGCGCCAGCAGCCAAGAAAAACAGCCCTATGGCTACACCTTC.

This clone was seen a few times. The J gene is TRBJ2-6, the V gene TRBV4-1, with TRBD1 identical over 7 bases. Germline V gives CDR1 MGHRA, CDR2 YSYEKL. With 8 bases clipped from V and 0 bases from J, the junction kept 10 bases outside the gene matches. This CDR3 is built from 17 residues. For the CDR3, the DNA is TGCGCCAGCGGCCGTGGACAGGCCTACTCTGGGGCCAACGTCCTGACTTTC. It is translated as CASGRGQAYSGANVLTF.

This clone showed up just once. The V call is TRBV7-9, the J call TRBJ2-7; TRBD2 might be the D (6 bases). CDR1 SEHNR and CDR2 FQNEAQ come from the germline V gene (reference sequence). Trimming stripped 1 base from V and 2 bases from J, with 15 bases between. The CDR3 length is 16 residues. CDR3 sequence (DNA): TGTGCCAGCAGCTTAGTTGACGGGAGTTTCACCTACGAGCAGTACTTC. It specifies CASSLVDGSFTYEQYF.

The chain employs TRBV6-1 and TRBJ1-1; D is ambiguous. The V end was cut by 7 bases, the J end by 7 bases, with 10 bases between. Germline V gene data show CDR1 as MNHNS and CDR2 as SASEGT. The CDR3 loop spans 11 amino acids. This CDR3 is CASIGRIEAFF. The CDR3, as DNA: TGTGCCAGCATCGGGAGGATTGAAGCTTTCTTT.

Worth noting for this clone: A junction boundary mismatches the germline segment, possibly from a read error. V and J are TRBV10-3 and TRBJ2-3; D unresolved. CDR1 and CDR2 (germline): ENHRY, SYGVKD. The CDR3 contains 10 residues. CDR3 nucleotides: TGTGCCATCGGTGAGGATACGCAGTATTTT. It yields the protein CAIGEDTQYF.

This clone turned up a few times. This rearrangement joins TRBV25-1 to TRBJ2-7, with no clear D. Per the germline V gene, CDR1 is MGHDK and CDR2 is SYGVNS. The length of the CDR3 is 14 residues. Trimming removed 2 bases at V and 0 bases at J, with 8 bases between. CDR3 region: CASSEIFGSYEQYF. For the CDR3, the DNA is TGTGCCAGCAGTGAAATCTTTGGCTCCTACGAGCAGTACTTC.

This chain joins TRBV11-2 and TRBJ2-3, with 10 positions matching TRBD2. Germline V gives CDR1 SGHAT, CDR2 FQNNGV. This CDR3 spans 16 amino acids. The trim removed 4 bases at V and 4 bases at J, leaving 8 bases unmatched. The CDR3 here is CASSYASGSGADTQYF. The CDR3, as DNA: TGTGCCAGCAGCTATGCTAGCGGGAGTGGGGCAGATACGCAGTATTTT.

The chain joins TRBV19 to TRBJ2-1; 12 bases line up with TRBD2. The length of the CDR3 is 14 residues. J lost 15 bases, V lost 6 bases, and 12 bases had no gene match. From germline, CDR1 is LNHDA and CDR2 SQIVND (reference sequence). CDR3 sequence: CASSRTSGVEGRFF. CDR3 coding DNA: TGTGCCAGTAGCCGGACTAGCGGGGTCGAAGGTCGGTTCTTC. The full variable domain, rest sourced from reference TRBV19 and TRBJ2-1, is DGGITQSPKYLFRKEGQNVTLSCEQNLNHDAMYWYRQDPGQGLRLIYYSQIVNDFQKGDIAEGYSVSREKKESFPLTVTSAQKNPTAFYLCASSRTSGVEGRFFGPGTRLTVL.

The chain carries TRBV19 and TRBJ1-1; no firm D call. This CDR3 has 13 amino acids. The V gene lost 6 bases and the J gene lost 4 bases, with 12 bases spanning the gap. Germline values: CDR1 LNHDA, CDR2 SQIVND (reference sequence). The DNA for the CDR3 is TGTGCCAGTAGCCCCCGGAAGGCCACTGAAGCTTTCTTT. Protein product: CASSPRKATEAFF.

As concerns this clone: This same CDR3 is encoded by further DNA sequences in the sample. V usage is TRBV28 and J usage is TRBJ2-4; D possibly corresponds to TRBD1 (6 bases). This CDR3 region has 14 residues. The V gene lost 5 bases and the J gene lost 1 base, with 9 bases spanning the gap. Germline V CDR1 and CDR2: MDHEN, SYDVKM. In DNA form, the CDR3 reads TGTGCCAGCAGTCAACAGGGCGCCAAAAACATTCAGTACTTC. As protein: CASSQQGAKNIQYF.

This clone was picked up a small number of times. This sequence joins TRBV7-2 and TRBJ1-2; D uncertain. V was trimmed by 1 base and J by 0 bases, leaving 6 bases between them. The germline V gene has CDR1 SGHTA and CDR2 FQGNSA. CDR3 length: 14 residues. CDR3 sequence reads: CASSLEVANYGYTF. In DNA form, the CDR3 reads TGTGCCAGCAGCTTAGAGGTAGCTAACTATGGCTACACCTTC.

V and J are TRBV5-6 and TRBJ2-5; D gene ambiguous. The CDR3 runs 14 residues. Germline CDR1 SGHDT, CDR2 YYEEEE. V was pared by 1 base and J by 3 bases, with 10 bases between. In DNA, the CDR3 is TGTGCCAGCAGCTTGAATCCAGTGAAAGAGACCCAGTACTTC. Its translation: CASSLNPVKETQYF.

This clone has only a few counts. V usage is TRBV28 and J usage is TRBJ2-2, with a possible D match to TRBD2 (5 bases). CDR1 and CDR2 from the germline V gene are MDHEN and SYDVKM. The CDR3 contains 15 residues. Trimming shortened V by 6 bases and J by 1 base, and 12 bases separated the two germline ends. CDR3 sequence: CASSLHGMNTGELFF. The CDR3 bases are TGTGCCAGCAGCCTGCACGGGATGAACACCGGGGAGCTGTTTTTT.

The chain has TRBV4-3 and TRBJ2-1, with D maybe TRBD2 (6 bases). The germline V and J ends were trimmed by 1 base and 9 bases, with 19 bases remaining between them. The CDR3 is 16 residues long. CDR1 and CDR2 from the germline V gene are LGHNA and YSLEER. The CDR3 region is CASSQGLAGIRREQFF. Here the CDR3 DNA reads TGCGCCAGCAGCCAAGGTCTCGCGGGAATTAGACGTGAGCAGTTCTTC.

This rearrangement joins TRBV19 to TRBJ1-2, with 7 bases matching TRBD1. The CDR3 loop spans 14 amino acids. Germline-derived CDR1 and CDR2 are LNHDA and SQIVND (reference sequence). Unmatched junction bases numbered 10, after V lost 7 bases and J lost 5 bases. DNA of the CDR3: TGTGCCAGTAAATCCGAGGGGGCGAGGTATGGCTACACCTTC. This encodes CASKSEGARYGYTF.

This chain links TRBV7-8 with TRBJ1-1, with D tentatively TRBD1 (5 bases). Trimming left V 3 bases short and J 6 bases short, with 8 bases between. This CDR3 is 12 amino acids long. Per the germline V gene, CDR1 is SGHVS and CDR2 is FQNEAQ. CDR3 sequence reads: CASSFVGAEAFF. The CDR3, as DNA: TGTGCCAGCAGCTTTGTGGGGGCTGAAGCTTTCTTT.

The chain has TRBV5-6 and TRBJ2-5; TRBD1 matches 7 bases. From germline, CDR1 is SGHDT and CDR2 YYEEEE. The J segment lost 2 bases and the V segment lost 2 bases, leaving 6 bases of the junction unmatched. This CDR3 has 15 amino acids. This chain's CDR3 is CASSFIDRDQETQYF. The CDR3 region has the DNA TGTGCCAGCAGCTTTATTGACAGGGATCAAGAGACCCAGTACTTC.

This clone came up a few times. V usage is TRBV5-6 and J usage is TRBJ1-5; D might be TRBD1 (5 bases). With 6 bases removed from V and 1 base from J, the gap between germline ends came to 11 bases. This CDR3 is 14 amino acids long. The V gene's germline CDR1 is SGHDT and CDR2 YYEEEE. DNA of the CDR3: TGTGCCAGCAACTGGGGGGGGAGCAATCAGCCCCAGCATTTT. Translated: CASNWGGSNQPQHF.

In the case of this clone: Additional DNA sequences in this sample encode the identical CDR3. The V call is TRBV28, the J call TRBJ2-3, with D possibly TRBD2 on 6 matching bases. The CDR3 has 15 residues. Per germline, CDR1 MDHEN and CDR2 SYDVKM. The V and J ends lost 3 bases and 0 bases respectively, with 10 bases between them. CDR3 DNA: TGTGCCAGCAGTTTCGGGGGAACCAGCACAGATACGCAGTATTTT. Translation gives CASSFGGTSTDTQYF.

The V gene is TRBV5-6, the J gene TRBJ1-6; 9 nucleotides agree with TRBD1. Germline V CDR1 and CDR2: SGHDT, YYEEEE. The CDR3 is 15 amino acids. V trimming: 0 bases; J trimming: 9 bases; junction bases outside the gene matches: 4. The CDR3 DNA sequence: TGTGCCAGCAGCTTGGTGGACAGGGGTTCTTCACCCCTCCACTTT. This sequence encodes CASSLVDRGSSPLHF.

This chain connects TRBV25-1 to TRBJ2-3; D gene ambiguous. CDR1 is MGHDK and CDR2 is SYGVNS in the germline V gene. The V end lost 1 base, the J end lost 0 bases, and 5 bases lay between the germline ends. The length of the CDR3 is 14 residues. CDR3 in amino acids: CASSESGSTDTQYF. In DNA form, the CDR3 reads TGTGCCAGCAGTGAATCGGGTAGCACAGATACGCAGTATTTT.

The chain carries TRBV5-1 and TRBJ1-2; D possibly corresponds to TRBD1 (6 bases). Germline V gene lookup returns CDR1 SGHRS and CDR2 YFSETQ. The CDR3 runs 16 residues. The ends were cut back, 4 bases at V and 2 bases at J, with 18 bases in the middle. CDR3 protein: CASSHGILTGNYGYTF. Here the CDR3 DNA reads TGCGCCAGCAGCCACGGAATCCTAACAGGGAACTATGGCTACACCTTC.

V and J are TRBV7-2 and TRBJ2-5; 7 bases match TRBD2. From germline, CDR1 is SGHTA and CDR2 FQGNSA. J was trimmed by 4 bases and V by 0 bases; bases with no gene match: 5. The CDR3 totals 15 residues. The CDR3 region has the DNA TGTGCCAGCAGCTTAGCGGGAGGGCCGGGAGAGACCCAGTACTTC. This gives the protein CASSLAGGPGETQYF.